This T cell receptor (beta chain) was sequenced during a study of CD8 T cells in Susac syndrome. Notes on the study in general: The study recognized that its TCR sequencing and HLA analysis covered a relatively small number of individuals.

It was negative isolation that provided the CD8+ and CD4+ T cells, whereas TEMRA cells were enriched by FACS. Concerning this clonotype itself: The antigen is not known.

The RNA, about 0.5 to 1 ug, was put through reverse transcription using random hexamers. MiXCR was run by TCRdb on the immunoSEQ multiplex PCR reads, yielding one entry per CDR3 protein. The table lists 150,000 to 200,000 distinct CDR3 sequences, approximately 94% of them singletons. Germline lookup yields CDR1 LGHNA and CDR2 YNFKEQ. This CDR3 region has 11 residues. The V end lost 11 bases, the J end lost 7 bases, and 12 bases lay between the germline ends. The rearrangement links TRBV4-2 to TRBJ2-1, with D unresolved. The receptor comes from a human donor with Susac syndrome. Input material: CD4+ T cells from PBMCs. CDR3 DNA: TGTGCCGCCAGCGAGAGGAATGAGCAGTTCTTC. As protein: CAASERNEQFF.